Included here is one T cell receptor (beta chain) sequence, with context. This specimen belongs to a study of Ad26.COV2.S vaccination and SARS-CoV-2 variants. Data came from immunoSEQ multiplex PCR; TCRdb stores just in-frame clones and leaves some out. The sample has roughly 250,000 clones; roughly 89% are singletons. The treatment was: 15 to 20 received Ad26.COV2.S at low or high dose, single or two shots; 5 received placebo; per-sample allocation not given. Specimen acquisition occurred on day 63 following the initial vaccine or placebo injection. The sample was peripheral blood, taken in a trial of Ad26.COV2.S vaccine versus placebo. This receptor was taken from a person between 18 and 65 years old who received the Ad26.COV2.S COVID-19 vaccine or a placebo.

The CDR3 DNA follows: TGTGCCAGCCACCGCGAGACCCAGTACTTC. It specifies CASHRETQYF. This chain connects TRBV2 to TRBJ2-5; D remains unclear. The CDR3 runs 10 residues. Trimming took 8 bases from V and 5 from J, leaving 6 bases between them. Germline V gene data show CDR1 as SNHLY and CDR2 as FYNNEI.